Listed below are T cell receptor beta chains from one sample, sequenced in a study of blood T cells in healthy people across ages. MiXCR was run by TCRdb on the 5' RACE reads, yielding one entry per CDR3 protein. Of about a million distinct CDR3 sequences listed, 35% to 45% are singletons. The sample was blood. The receptor source for this set is a young man in good health. CDR3s include the opening cysteine and the closing phenylalanine or tryptophan.

j_gene	v_gene	CDR3aa
TRBJ2-7	TRBV29-1	CSVVQVSGTYEQYF
TRBJ1-6	TRBV20-1	CSPRDRGNSPLHF
TRBJ2-5	TRBV27	CASSFVEQETQYF
TRBJ1-5	TRBV7-2	CASSRTGETQPQHF
NA	TRBV7-2	CASSKKTGRPYNEQYF
TRBJ1-1	TRBV10-3	CAISARDSSNTEAFF
TRBJ1-1	TRBV12-5	CASCTFAGTIMNTEAFF
TRBJ2-3	TRBV29-1	CSEGLEDTQYF
TRBJ1-1	TRBV7-9	CASSLGQGTEAFF
TRBJ2-2	TRBV6-5	CASSFGLAGSGELFF
TRBJ2-7	TRBV7-9	CASSTGDSSSYEQYF
TRBJ2-3	TRBV6-2/TRBV6-3	CASTQDRYTDTQYF
TRBJ1-2	TRBV30	CAWSPGQGSGYTF
NA	TRBV7-9	CASSSTGENIQYF
TRBJ2-1	TRBV21-1	CASSHRDRGRNEQFF
TRBJ1-1	TRBV10-3	CAISDHRVVNTEAFF
TRBJ2-3	TRBV7-9	CASSLALGGRTDTQYF
TRBJ2-3	TRBV3-1	CASSQDLGSSDTQYF
TRBJ2-1	TRBV10-3	CAISESWTGEVGEQFF
TRBJ1-1	TRBV29-1	CSVHGTMNTEAFF
TRBJ1-1	TRBV11-1	CASSGLGFGTEAFF
TRBJ2-5	TRBV3-1	CASSQGAPVNQETQYF
TRBJ2-5	TRBV20-1	CSASVQGDFYWETQYF
TRBJ2-3	TRBV4-3	CASSQDAAGERTDTQYF
TRBJ1-1	TRBV6-2/TRBV6-3	CASSYAPGEHTEAFF
TRBJ1-4	TRBV28	CASKGQEATNEKLFF
TRBJ1-2	TRBV10-3	CAISESAARGYYGYTF
TRBJ2-7	TRBV6-2/TRBV6-3	CASGRQGLYEQYF